Shown below are 3 T cell receptor beta chains from a single sample sequenced in a study of early T cells in non-severe SARS-CoV-2 infection. TCRdb itself ran the 5' RACE reads through MiXCR, one entry per CDR3 protein. Of roughly 97,000 distinct CDR3 sequences in the sample, roughly 11% were seen once. Sequenced material: whole blood, taken at baseline. The receptors here all came from an adult who was a healthcare worker with PCR-confirmed SARS-CoV-2 infection or an uninfected control (not recorded which).

V usage is TRBV20-1 and J usage is TRBJ2-7; 7 nucleotides agree with TRBD2. The J segment lost 4 bases and the V segment lost 3 bases, leaving 6 bases of the junction unmatched. Germline values: CDR1 DFQATT, CDR2 SNEGSKA (reference sequence). The CDR3 has 13 amino acids. CDR3 coding DNA: TGCAGTGCTAGGAAGGCTAGCGGATACGAGCAGTACTTC. Translating it yields CSARKASGYEQYF.

This clonotype has only a few counts. V usage is TRBV10-3 and J usage is TRBJ2-3, with 8 nucleotides matching TRBD2. V was clipped by 10 bases and J by 5 bases; unmatched bases: 8. The CDR3 runs 13 residues. Germline V gene lookup returns CDR1 ENHRY and CDR2 SYGVKD. DNA for the CDR3: TGTGCCAACGCGGGAGCGGGGGAAGATACGCAGTATTTT. Translated, it gives CANAGAGEDTQYF.

This clonotype showed up many times. The chain combines TRBV30 with TRBJ2-1, with TRBD2 matching over 12 bases. Germline V gene lookup returns CDR1 GTSNPN and CDR2 SVGIG (reference sequence). This CDR3 spans 13 amino acids. The J segment lost 4 bases and the V segment lost 5 bases, leaving 0 bases of the junction unmatched. Here the CDR3 DNA reads TGTGCCTGGCTAGCGGGAGGGTACAATGAGCAGTTCTTC. This encodes CAWLAGGYNEQFF.